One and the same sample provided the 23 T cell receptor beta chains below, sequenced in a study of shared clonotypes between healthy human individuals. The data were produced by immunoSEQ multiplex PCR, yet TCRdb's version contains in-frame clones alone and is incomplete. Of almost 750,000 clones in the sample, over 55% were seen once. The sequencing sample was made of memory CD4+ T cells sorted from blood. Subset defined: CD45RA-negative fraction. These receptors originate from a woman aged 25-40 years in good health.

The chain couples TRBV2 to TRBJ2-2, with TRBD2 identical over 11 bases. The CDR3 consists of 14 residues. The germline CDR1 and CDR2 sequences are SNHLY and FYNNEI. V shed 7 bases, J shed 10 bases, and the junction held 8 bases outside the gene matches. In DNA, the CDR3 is TGTGCCAGCAAGATACTAGCGGGAGTTGTGGAGCTGTTTTTT. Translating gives CASKILAGVVELFF.

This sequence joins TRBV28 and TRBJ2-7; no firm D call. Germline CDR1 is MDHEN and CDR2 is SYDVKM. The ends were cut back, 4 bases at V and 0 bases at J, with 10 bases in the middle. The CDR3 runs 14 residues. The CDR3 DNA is TGTGCCAGCAGTTCCGGTGGTAGCTCCTACGAGCAGTACTTC. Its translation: CASSSGGSSYEQYF.

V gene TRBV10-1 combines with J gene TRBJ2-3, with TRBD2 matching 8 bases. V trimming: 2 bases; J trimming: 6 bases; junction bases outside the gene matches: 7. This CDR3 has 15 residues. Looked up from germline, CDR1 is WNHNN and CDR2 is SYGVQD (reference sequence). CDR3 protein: CASSETGGEVDTQYF. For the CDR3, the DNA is TGCGCCAGCAGTGAGACGGGGGGGGAGGTGGATACGCAGTATTTT.

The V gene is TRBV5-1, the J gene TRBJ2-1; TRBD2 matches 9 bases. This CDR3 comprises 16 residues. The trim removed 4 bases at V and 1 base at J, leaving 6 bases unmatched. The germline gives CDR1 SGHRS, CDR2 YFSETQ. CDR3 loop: CASSVSGSVSYNEQFF. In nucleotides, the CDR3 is TGCGCCAGCAGCGTTAGCGGGAGTGTATCCTACAATGAGCAGTTCTTC.

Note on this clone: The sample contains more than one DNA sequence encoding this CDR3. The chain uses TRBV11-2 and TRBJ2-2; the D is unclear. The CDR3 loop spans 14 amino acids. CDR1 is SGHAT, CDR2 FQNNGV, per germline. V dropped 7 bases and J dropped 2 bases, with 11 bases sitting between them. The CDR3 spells CASTPGRNTGELFF. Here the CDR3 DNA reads TGTGCCAGCACCCCCGGACGTAACACCGGGGAGCTGTTTTTT.

CDR3 loop: CASSFKRETDTQYF. CDR3 DNA sequence: TGTGCCAGCAGCTTCAAGCGGGAGACAGATACGCAGTATTTT. The gene calls are TRBV5-4 and TRBJ2-3, with 8 bases fitting TRBD2. The CDR3 has 14 amino acids. The trim removed 2 bases at V and 3 bases at J, leaving 2 bases unmatched. From germline, CDR1 is SGHNT and CDR2 YYREEE (reference sequence).

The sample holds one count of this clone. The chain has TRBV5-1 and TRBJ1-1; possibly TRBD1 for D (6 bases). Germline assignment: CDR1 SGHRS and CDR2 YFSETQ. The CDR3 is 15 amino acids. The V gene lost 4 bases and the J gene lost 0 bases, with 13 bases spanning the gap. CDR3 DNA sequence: TGCGCCAGCAGCACCGACAGGTGGGTGAACACTGAAGCTTTCTTT. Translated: CASSTDRWVNTEAFF. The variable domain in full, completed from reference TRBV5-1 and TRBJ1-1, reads KAGVTQTPRYLIKTRGQQVTLSCSPISGHRSVSWYQQTPGQGLQFLFEYFSETQRNKGNFPGRFSGRQFSNSRSEMNVSTLELGDSALYLCASSTDRWVNTEAFFGQGTRLTVV.

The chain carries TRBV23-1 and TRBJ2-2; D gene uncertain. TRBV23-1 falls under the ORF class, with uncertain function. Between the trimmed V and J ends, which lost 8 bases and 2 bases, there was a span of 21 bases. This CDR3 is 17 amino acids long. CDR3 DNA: TGCGCCAGCTGCCCCTCTGGCGGACGGCCTAACACCGGGGAGCTGTTTTTT. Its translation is CASCPSGGRPNTGELFF.

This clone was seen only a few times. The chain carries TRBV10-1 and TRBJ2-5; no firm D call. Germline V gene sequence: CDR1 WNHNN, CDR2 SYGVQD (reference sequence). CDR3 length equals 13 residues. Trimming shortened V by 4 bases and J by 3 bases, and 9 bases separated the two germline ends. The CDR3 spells CASSVGRKETQYF. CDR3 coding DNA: TGCGCCAGCAGTGTCGGCAGGAAAGAGACCCAGTACTTC.

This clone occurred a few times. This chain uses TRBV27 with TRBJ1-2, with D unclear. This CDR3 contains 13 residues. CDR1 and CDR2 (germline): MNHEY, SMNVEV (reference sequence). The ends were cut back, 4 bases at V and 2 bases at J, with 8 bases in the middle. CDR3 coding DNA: TGTGCCAGCAGTTCTCAAGAGAACTATGGCTACACCTTC. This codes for CASSSQENYGYTF.

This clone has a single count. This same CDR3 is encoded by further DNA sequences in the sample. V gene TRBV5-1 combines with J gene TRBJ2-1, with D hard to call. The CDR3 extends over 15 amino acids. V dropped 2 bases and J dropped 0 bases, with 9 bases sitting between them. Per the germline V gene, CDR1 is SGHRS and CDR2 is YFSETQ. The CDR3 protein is CASSFSTSSYNEQFF. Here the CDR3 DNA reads TGCGCCAGCAGCTTTTCTACCAGCTCCTACAATGAGCAGTTCTTC. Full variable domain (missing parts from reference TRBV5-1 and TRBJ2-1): KAGVTQTPRYLIKTRGQQVTLSCSPISGHRSVSWYQQTPGQGLQFLFEYFSETQRNKGNFPGRFSGRQFSNSRSEMNVSTLELGDSALYLCASSFSTSSYNEQFFGPGTRLTVL.

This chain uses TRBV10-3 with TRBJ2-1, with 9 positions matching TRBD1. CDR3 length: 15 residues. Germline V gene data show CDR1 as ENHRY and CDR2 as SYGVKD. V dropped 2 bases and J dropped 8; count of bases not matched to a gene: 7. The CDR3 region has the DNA TGTGCCATCAGTGAGGGACAGGGGATTATAGATGAGCAGTTCTTC. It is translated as CAISEGQGIIDEQFF.

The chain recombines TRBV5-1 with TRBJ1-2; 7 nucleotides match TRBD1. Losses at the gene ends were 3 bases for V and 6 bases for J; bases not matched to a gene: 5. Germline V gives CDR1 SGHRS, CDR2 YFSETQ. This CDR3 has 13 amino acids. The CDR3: CASSWDSLNGYTF. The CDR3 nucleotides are TGCGCCAGCAGCTGGGACAGTCTTAATGGCTACACCTTC.

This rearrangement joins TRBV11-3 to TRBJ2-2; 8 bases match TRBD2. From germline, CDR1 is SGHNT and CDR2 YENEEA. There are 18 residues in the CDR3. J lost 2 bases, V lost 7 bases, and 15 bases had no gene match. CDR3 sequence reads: CASNRGGSGNRNTGELFF. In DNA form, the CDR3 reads TGTGCCAGCAACCGAGGGGGTAGCGGGAACCGAAACACCGGGGAGCTGTTTTTT.

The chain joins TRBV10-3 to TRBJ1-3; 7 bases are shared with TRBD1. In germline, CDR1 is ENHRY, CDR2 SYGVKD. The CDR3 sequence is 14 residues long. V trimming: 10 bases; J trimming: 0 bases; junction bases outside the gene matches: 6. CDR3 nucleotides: TGTGCCACCCGGGACAGTGCCTCTGGAAACACCATATATTTT. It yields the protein CATRDSASGNTIYF.

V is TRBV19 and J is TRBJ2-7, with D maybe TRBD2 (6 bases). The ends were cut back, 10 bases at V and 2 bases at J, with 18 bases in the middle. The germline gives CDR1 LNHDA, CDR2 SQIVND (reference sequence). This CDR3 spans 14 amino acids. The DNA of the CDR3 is TGTGCCATCCTAATGAGCGGGCCCGCCTACGAGCAGTACTTC. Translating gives CAILMSGPAYEQYF.

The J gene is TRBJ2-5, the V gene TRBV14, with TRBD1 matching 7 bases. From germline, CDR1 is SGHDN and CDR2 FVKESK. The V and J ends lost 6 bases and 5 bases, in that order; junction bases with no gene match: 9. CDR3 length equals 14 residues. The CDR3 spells CASSTTGVVETQYF. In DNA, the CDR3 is TGTGCCAGCAGTACAACAGGGGTTGTGGAGACCCAGTACTTC.

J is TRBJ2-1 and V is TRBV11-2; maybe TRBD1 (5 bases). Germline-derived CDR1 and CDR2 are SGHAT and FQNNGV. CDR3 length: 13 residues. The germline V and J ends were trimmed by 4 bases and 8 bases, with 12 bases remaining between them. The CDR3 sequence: CASSYDSSYEQFF. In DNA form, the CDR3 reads TGTGCCAGCAGCTATGACAGTTCTTATGAGCAGTTCTTC. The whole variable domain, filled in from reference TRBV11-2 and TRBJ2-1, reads EAGVAQSPRYKIIEKRQSVAFWCNPISGHATLYWYQQILGQGPKLLIQFQNNGVVDDSQLPKDRFSAERLKGVDSTLKIQPAKLEDSAVYLCASSYDSSYEQFFGPGTRLTVL.

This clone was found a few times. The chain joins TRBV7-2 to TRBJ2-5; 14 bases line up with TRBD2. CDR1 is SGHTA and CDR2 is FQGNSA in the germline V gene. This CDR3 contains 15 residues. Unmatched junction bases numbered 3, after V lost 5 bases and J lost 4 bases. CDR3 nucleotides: TGTGCCAGCAGCGGGGGACTAGCGGGAGTAGAGACCCAGTACTTC. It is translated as CASSGGLAGVETQYF.

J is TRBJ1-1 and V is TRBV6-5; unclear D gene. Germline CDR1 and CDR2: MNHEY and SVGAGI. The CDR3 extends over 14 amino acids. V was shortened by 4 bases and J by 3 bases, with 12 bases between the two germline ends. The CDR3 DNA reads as TGTGCCAGCAGTTTTTCAAGGGAATACACTGAAGCTTTCTTT. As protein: CASSFSREYTEAFF.

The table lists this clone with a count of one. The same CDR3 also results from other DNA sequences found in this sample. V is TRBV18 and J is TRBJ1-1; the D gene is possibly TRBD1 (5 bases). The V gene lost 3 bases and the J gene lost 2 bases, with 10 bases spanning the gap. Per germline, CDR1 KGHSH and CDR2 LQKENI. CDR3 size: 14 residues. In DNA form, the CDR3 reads TGTGCCAGCTCACCTGGGACGGGTAACACTGAAGCTTTCTTT. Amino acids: CASSPGTGNTEAFF.

This chain's CDR3 is CASSLGASRGTQYF. In DNA form, the CDR3 reads TGTGCCAGCAGCTTAGGGGCGAGCAGGGGTACGCAGTATTTT. The chain combines TRBV7-9 with TRBJ2-3; D is possibly TRBD1 (6 bases). V was shortened by 1 base and J by 8 bases, with 13 bases between the two germline ends. Germline-derived CDR1 and CDR2 are SEHNR and FQNEAQ (reference sequence). This CDR3 has 14 residues.

The CDR3 DNA reads TGTGCCAGCAGCACCGACAGGGGCATGAACACTGAAGCTTTCTTT. It specifies CASSTDRGMNTEAFF. V usage is TRBV5-4 and J usage is TRBJ1-1; 8 bases agree with TRBD1. With V trimmed by 4 bases and J by 0 bases, 5 bases remained unmatched. The CDR3 extends over 15 amino acids. The V gene's germline CDR1 is SGHNT and CDR2 YYREEE (reference sequence).